Listed here is a single T cell receptor (beta chain). The data were taken from a study of blood T cell repertoires in COVID-19. CDR1 LGHDT and CDR2 YNNKEL come from the germline V gene (reference sequence). V shed 2 bases and J shed 5 bases, with 21 bases lying between them. The CDR3 has 17 amino acids. Assay used: immunoSEQ multiplex PCR; TCRdb lists only in-frame clones, some missing. Of 200,000 to 250,000 clones listed, around 90% were seen once; the top ten hold about 6.5%. This chain joins TRBV3-1 (or the pseudogene TRBV3-2) and TRBJ2-5, with a possible D match to TRBD1 (5 bases). The receptor was derived from a man between 60 and 75 years old who had recovered from COVID-19. The material sequenced was peripheral blood. The CDR3 spells CASSQTQGLSATETQYF. The CDR3 region has the DNA TGTGCCAGCAGCCAAACCCAGGGCCTGTCAGCGACGGAGACCCAGTACTTC.